This is a list of T cell receptor beta chains from one sample in a study of control samples from healthy donors and cancer patients. TCRdb keeps only in-frame clones here, not all; method: immunoSEQ multiplex PCR. The sample holds about 110,000 clones, roughly 90% seen once. Sample: PBMCs. These receptor sequences come from an older woman with lung cancer. CDR3s include the opening cysteine and the closing phenylalanine or tryptophan. The D gene is left open where the match is weak. Where a row states a size, it is once, few, many or the class of an expanded clone; other rows omit it.

J,D,size,V,length,DNA,CDR3
TRBJ1-1,NA,NA,TRBV29-1,12,TGCAGCGTCCAACAACAGGAAACTGAAGCTTTCTTT,CSVQQQETEAFF
TRBJ2-7,TRBD1,once,TRBV7-8,14,TGTGCCAGCAGCTTTGGGACAGTAGGCTACGAGCAGTACTTC,CASSFGTVGYEQYF
TRBJ1-3,NA,NA,TRBV25-1,16,TGTGCCAGCAGTGATGACCCGGACAGCTCTGGAAACACCATATATTTT,CASSDDPDSSGNTIYF
TRBJ1-1,TRBD1,NA,TRBV3-1/TRBV3-2,16,TGTGCCAGCAGTCTCATCTCAGGGGGAAGGAACACTGAAGCTTTCTTT,CASSLISGGRNTEAFF
TRBJ2-1,NA,NA,TRBV21-1,16,TGTGCCAGCAGCAAAGTGGGGGGACAGGGGATTCGTGAGCAGTTCTTC,CASSKVGGQGIREQFF
TRBJ1-2,NA,NA,TRBV28,13,TGTGCCAGCAGTTTGGGGGGCAGCTATGGCTACACCTTC,CASSLGGSYGYTF
TRBJ1-4,TRBD1,NA,TRBV10-3,14,TGTGCCATCAGTGGAGGGGGCAACCATGAAAAACTGTTTTTT,CAISGGGNHEKLFF
TRBJ1-1,NA,NA,TRBV7-2,15,TGTGCCAGCAGCCATAATCAGGGTTCGAACACTGAAGCTTTCTTT,CASSHNQGSNTEAFF
TRBJ2-3,NA,NA,TRBV19,13,TGTGCCAGTACCCCGGGCCTAACAGATACGCAGTATTTT,CASTPGLTDTQYF
TRBJ2-2,NA,NA,TRBV30,16,TGTGCCTGGAGCCAGGAGCACAGGACGAACACCGGGGAGCTGTTTTTT,CAWSQEHRTNTGELFF
TRBJ2-7,TRBD2,NA,TRBV6-2/TRBV6-3,16,TGTGCCAGCAGTTACCGACTAGCGAGGAGCTCCTACGAGCAGTACTTC,CASSYRLARSSYEQYF
TRBJ2-1,NA,NA,TRBV7-8,12,TGTGCCAGCAGCTCCCAGGGTAATGAGCAGTTCTTC,CASSSQGNEQFF
TRBJ2-3,NA,few,TRBV20-1,15,TGCAGTGCTAGTGGGGGGGCTGCTAGCACAGATACGCAGTATTTT,CSASGGAASTDTQYF
TRBJ1-3,NA,NA,TRBV4-2,15,TGTGCCAGCAGCCAAGAGCGGACACCCGGGAACACCATATATTTT,CASSQERTPGNTIYF
TRBJ2-3,TRBD2,NA,TRBV5-1,16,TGCGCCAGCAGCTTGGGAGTAGCGGGGGGCACAGATACGCAGTATTTT,CASSLGVAGGTDTQYF
TRBJ2-5,TRBD2,NA,TRBV24-1,15,TGTGCCACCAGTGATTATCCTTTACTAGCGGGGTGGGGGTACTTC,CATSDYPLLAGWGYF
TRBJ2-2,NA,once,TRBV5-1,14,TGCGCCAGCAGCTTGGCGTGGGCGACCGGGGAGCTGTTTTTT,CASSLAWATGELFF
TRBJ2-7,NA,NA,TRBV5-1,11,TGCGCCAGCAGCTCTGAATACGAGCAGTACTTC,CASSSEYEQYF
TRBJ1-1,NA,NA,TRBV6-5,13,TGTGCCAGCAGCCGGACCTCCAACACTGAAGCTTTCTTT,CASSRTSNTEAFF
TRBJ1-1,NA,NA,TRBV10-3,16,TGTGCCATCAGTGAGTCTCGGGGGACGATGAACACTGAAGCTTTCTTT,CAISESRGTMNTEAFF
TRBJ2-5,NA,NA,TRBV7-2,17,TGTGCCAGCAGCCCTCTTCCTAGGACAGTCCGGGGTGAGACCCAGTACTTC,CASSPLPRTVRGETQYF
TRBJ1-1,NA,NA,TRBV28,14,TGTGCCAGTAGCCCGGGGGGGCTCTACACTGAAGCTTTCTTT,CASSPGGLYTEAFF
TRBJ2-1,NA,NA,TRBV18,16,TGTGCCAGCTCACCCCCCGGGGTGAGCTCCTACAATGAGCAGTTCTTC,CASSPPGVSSYNEQFF
TRBJ2-7,NA,NA,TRBV5-5,15,TGTGCCAGCAGCTTGGCAGCAGGGCTAATCTACGAGCAGTACTTC,CASSLAAGLIYEQYF
TRBJ1-5,NA,NA,TRBV14,16,TGTGCCAGCAGCCAAACTAAGGGGGTCAGCAATCAGCCCCAGCATTTT,CASSQTKGVSNQPQHF
TRBJ2-7,TRBD2,NA,TRBV7-9,16,TGTGCCAGCAGCTCCCCTTGGGGCGGGAGCACCTACGAGCAGTACTTC,CASSSPWGGSTYEQYF
TRBJ2-7,TRBD2,NA,TRBV29-1,14,TGCAGCGTGGTGGGACTAGGGAATGTATACGAGCAGTACTTC,CSVVGLGNVYEQYF
TRBJ2-1,TRBD2,NA,TRBV15,13,TGTGCCACCAAGACTAGCGGGAGCAATGAGCAGTTCTTC,CATKTSGSNEQFF
TRBJ2-3,NA,NA,TRBV24-1,12,TGTGCCACCAGTGATTCGCGAGATACGCAGTATTTT,CATSDSRDTQYF
TRBJ2-3,TRBD2,NA,TRBV6-1,18,TGTGCCAGCAGTGGGGCTCGGACTAGCGGGGGGGCGACAGATACGCAGTATTTT,CASSGARTSGGATDTQYF
TRBJ1-4,NA,NA,TRBV29-1,16,TGCAGCGTTGGCAGGGATGGGACAACAACTAATGAAAAACTGTTTTTT,CSVGRDGTTTNEKLFF
TRBJ1-3,TRBD1,NA,TRBV7-6,15,TGTGCCAGCAGCTTGGGACAGGGGCACGGAAACACCATATATTTT,CASSLGQGHGNTIYF
TRBJ1-1,NA,few,TRBV18,15,TGTGCCAGCTCACCACCTTCAAAGGTGAACACTGAAGCTTTCTTT,CASSPPSKVNTEAFF
TRBJ2-2,NA,few,TRBV2,12,TGTGCCAGCGGTGGGGACACCGGGGAGCTGTTTTTT,CASGGDTGELFF
TRBJ2-2,NA,NA,TRBV4-2,13,TGTGCCAGCAGCAAGGAGAACACCGGGGAGCTGTTTTTT,CASSKENTGELFF
TRBJ1-4,NA,NA,TRBV11-2,16,TGTGCCAGCAGCTTAGTTGAGGGCAGGGTGAATGAAAAACTGTTTTTT,CASSLVEGRVNEKLFF
TRBJ1-6,TRBD1,NA,TRBV27,15,TGTGCCAGCAGTGCCCCGGGACAGGGGAATTCACCCCTCCACTTT,CASSAPGQGNSPLHF
TRBJ2-6,NA,NA,TRBV7-2,13,TGTGCCAGCAGCTTAGTTTCCCGACGAGCCCTGACTTTC,CASSLVSRRALTF
TRBJ1-1,NA,NA,TRBV7-8,13,TGTGCCAGCAGCTTAGGGTGGGACACTGAAGCTTTCTTT,CASSLGWDTEAFF
TRBJ1-2,TRBD1,NA,TRBV5-4,16,TGTGCCAGCAGCCCCCGGAGGACAGGGGGAAACTATGGCTACACCTTC,CASSPRRTGGNYGYTF
TRBJ2-7,TRBD1,NA,TRBV18,13,TGTGCCAGCTCGTGGGACAGCTCCTACGAGCAGTACTTC,CASSWDSSYEQYF
TRBJ2-1,TRBD1,NA,TRBV6-5,13,TGTGCCAGCGGAAAGGGACAGGGCGGTGAGCAGTTCTTC,CASGKGQGGEQFF
TRBJ2-5,NA,once,TRBV19,14,TGTGCCAGTAGTCCTGATATCTGGCCCGGGACCCAGTACTTC,CASSPDIWPGTQYF
TRBJ1-1,NA,NA,TRBV19,14,TGTGCCAGTAGCGGTGGCCCGGGGGGCACTGAAGCTTTCTTT,CASSGGPGGTEAFF
TRBJ1-1,NA,NA,TRBV18,15,TGTGCCAGCTCACCTAGGGAACCGACGAACACTGAAGCTTTCTTT,CASSPREPTNTEAFF
TRBJ2-2,NA,NA,TRBV6-6,16,TGTGCCAGCAGTTACTCGGGGCAGGGGAACACCGGGGAGCTGTTTTTT,CASSYSGQGNTGELFF